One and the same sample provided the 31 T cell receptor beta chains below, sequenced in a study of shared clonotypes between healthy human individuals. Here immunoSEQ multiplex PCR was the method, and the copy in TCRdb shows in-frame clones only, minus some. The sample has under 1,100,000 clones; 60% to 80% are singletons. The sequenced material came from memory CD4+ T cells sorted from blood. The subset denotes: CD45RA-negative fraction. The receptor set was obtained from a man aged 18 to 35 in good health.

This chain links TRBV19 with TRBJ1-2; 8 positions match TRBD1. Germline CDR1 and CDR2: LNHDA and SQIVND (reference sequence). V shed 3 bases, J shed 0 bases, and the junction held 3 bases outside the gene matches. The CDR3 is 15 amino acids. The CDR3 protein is CASSIGTGANYGYTF. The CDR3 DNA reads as TGTGCCAGTAGTATTGGGACAGGCGCTAACTATGGCTACACCTTC.

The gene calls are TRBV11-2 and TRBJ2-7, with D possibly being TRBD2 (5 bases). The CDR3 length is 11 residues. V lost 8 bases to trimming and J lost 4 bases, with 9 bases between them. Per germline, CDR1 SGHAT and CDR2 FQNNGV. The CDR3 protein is CASLGGYEQYF. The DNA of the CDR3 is TGTGCCAGCCTTGGAGGATACGAGCAGTACTTC.

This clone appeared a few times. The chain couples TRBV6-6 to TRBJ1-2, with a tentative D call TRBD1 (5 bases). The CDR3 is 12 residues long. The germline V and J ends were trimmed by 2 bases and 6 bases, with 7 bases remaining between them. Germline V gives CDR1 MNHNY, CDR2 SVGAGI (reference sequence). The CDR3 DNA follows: TGTGCCAGCAGTTACCGGGGGGATGGCTACACCTTC. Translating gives CASSYRGDGYTF.

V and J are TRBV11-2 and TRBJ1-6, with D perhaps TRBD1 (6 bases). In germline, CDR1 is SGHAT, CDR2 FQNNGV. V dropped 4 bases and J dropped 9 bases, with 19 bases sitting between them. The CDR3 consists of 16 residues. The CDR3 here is CASSSSPGGASSPLHF. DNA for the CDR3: TGTGCCAGCAGCTCCAGTCCGGGGGGCGCAAGTTCACCCCTCCACTTT. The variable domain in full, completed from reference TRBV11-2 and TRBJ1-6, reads EAGVAQSPRYKIIEKRQSVAFWCNPISGHATLYWYQQILGQGPKLLIQFQNNGVVDDSQLPKDRFSAERLKGVDSTLKIQPAKLEDSAVYLCASSSSPGGASSPLHFGNGTRLTVT.

CDR3 sequence (DNA): TGCGCCAGCAGCGTGACTAGCGGGCCCTACGAGCAGTACTTC. It is translated as CASSVTSGPYEQYF. This rearrangement joins TRBV5-1 to TRBJ2-7, with 10 bases identical to TRBD2. This CDR3 has 14 residues. The V gene end was trimmed by 4 bases and the J gene end by 2 bases; junction bases not matched to a gene: 3. Germline CDR1 reads SGHRS; CDR2 reads YFSETQ.

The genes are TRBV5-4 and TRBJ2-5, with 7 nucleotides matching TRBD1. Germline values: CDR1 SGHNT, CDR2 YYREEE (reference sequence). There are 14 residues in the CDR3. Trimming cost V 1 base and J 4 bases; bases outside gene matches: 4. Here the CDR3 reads CASSLLTGRETQYF. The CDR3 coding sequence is TGTGCCAGCAGCTTGCTGACAGGGCGAGAGACCCAGTACTTC. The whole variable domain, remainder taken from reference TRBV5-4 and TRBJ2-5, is ETGVTQSPTHLIKTRGQQVTLRCSSQSGHNTVSWYQQALGQGPQFIFQYYREEENGRGNFPPRFSGLQFPNYSSELNVNALELDDSALYLCASSLLTGRETQYFGPGTRLLVL.

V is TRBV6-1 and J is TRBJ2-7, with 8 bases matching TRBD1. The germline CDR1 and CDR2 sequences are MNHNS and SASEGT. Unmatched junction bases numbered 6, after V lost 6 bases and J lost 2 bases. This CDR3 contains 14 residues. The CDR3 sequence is CASRKGQGAYEQYF. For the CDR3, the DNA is TGTGCCAGCAGGAAAGGACAGGGTGCCTACGAGCAGTACTTC.

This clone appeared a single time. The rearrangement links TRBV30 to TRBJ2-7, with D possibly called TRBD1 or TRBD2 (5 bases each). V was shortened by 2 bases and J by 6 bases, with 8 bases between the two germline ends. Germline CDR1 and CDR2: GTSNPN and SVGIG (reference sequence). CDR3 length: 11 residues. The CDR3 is CAWSRGGEQYF. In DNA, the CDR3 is TGTGCCTGGAGTCGTGGGGGCGAGCAGTACTTC.

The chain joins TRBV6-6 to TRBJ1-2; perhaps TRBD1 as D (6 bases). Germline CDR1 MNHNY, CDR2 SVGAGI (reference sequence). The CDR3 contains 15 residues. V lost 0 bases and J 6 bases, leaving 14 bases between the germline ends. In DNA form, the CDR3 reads TGTGCCAGCAGTTACTCGCTGGGACACCTGAATGGCTACACCTTC. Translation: CASSYSLGHLNGYTF.

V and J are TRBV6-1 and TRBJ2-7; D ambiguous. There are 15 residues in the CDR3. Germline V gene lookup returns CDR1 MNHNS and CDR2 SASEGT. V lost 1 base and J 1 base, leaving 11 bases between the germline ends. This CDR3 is CASSEGVTNSYEQYF. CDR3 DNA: TGTGCCAGCAGTGAAGGGGTTACTAATTCCTACGAGCAGTACTTC.

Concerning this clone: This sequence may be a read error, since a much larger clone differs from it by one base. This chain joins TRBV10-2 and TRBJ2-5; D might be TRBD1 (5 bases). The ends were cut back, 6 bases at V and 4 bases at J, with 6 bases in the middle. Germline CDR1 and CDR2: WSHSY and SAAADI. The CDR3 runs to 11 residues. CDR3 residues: CASRQAETQYF. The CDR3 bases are TGCGCCAGCAGACAGGCAGAGACCCAGTACTTC.

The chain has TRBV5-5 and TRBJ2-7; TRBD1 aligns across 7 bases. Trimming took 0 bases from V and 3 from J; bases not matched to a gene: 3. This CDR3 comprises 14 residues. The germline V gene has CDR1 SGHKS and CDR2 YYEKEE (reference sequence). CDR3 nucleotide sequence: TGTGCCAGCAGCTTGGGACAGGGTAGCTACGAGCAGTACTTC. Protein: CASSLGQGSYEQYF.

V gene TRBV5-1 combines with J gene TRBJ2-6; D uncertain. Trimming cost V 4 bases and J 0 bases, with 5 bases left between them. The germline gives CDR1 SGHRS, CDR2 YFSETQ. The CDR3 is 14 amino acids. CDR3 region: CASSAGSGANVLTF. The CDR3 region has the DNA TGCGCCAGCAGCGCCGGCTCTGGGGCCAACGTCCTGACTTTC.

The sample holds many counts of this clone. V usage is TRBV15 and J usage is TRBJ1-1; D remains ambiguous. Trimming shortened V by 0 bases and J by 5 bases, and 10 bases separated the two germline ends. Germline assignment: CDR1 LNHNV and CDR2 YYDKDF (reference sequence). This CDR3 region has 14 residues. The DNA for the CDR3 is TGTGCCACCAGCAGAGATTCCGACCGGACTGAAGCTTTCTTT. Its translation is CATSRDSDRTEAFF.

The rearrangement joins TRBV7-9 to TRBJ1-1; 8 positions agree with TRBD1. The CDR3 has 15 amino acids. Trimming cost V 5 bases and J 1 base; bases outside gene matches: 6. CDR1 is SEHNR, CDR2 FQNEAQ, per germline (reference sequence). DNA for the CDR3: TGTGCCAGCAGCCCAGGGGGCCTTCGGAACACTGAAGCTTTCTTT. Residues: CASSPGGLRNTEAFF.

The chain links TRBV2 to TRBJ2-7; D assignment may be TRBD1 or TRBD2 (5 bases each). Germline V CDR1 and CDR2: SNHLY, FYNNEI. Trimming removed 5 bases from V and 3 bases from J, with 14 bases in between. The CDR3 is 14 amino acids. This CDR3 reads CASSFRDGLYEQYF. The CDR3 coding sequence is TGTGCCAGCAGTTTCCGGGACGGCCTCTACGAGCAGTACTTC.

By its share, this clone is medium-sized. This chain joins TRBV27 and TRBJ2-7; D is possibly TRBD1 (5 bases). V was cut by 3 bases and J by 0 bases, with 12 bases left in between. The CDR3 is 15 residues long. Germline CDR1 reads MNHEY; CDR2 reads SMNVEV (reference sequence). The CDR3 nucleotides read TGTGCCAGCAGTTTGCGACAGTTCAGCTCCTACGAGCAGTACTTC. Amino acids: CASSLRQFSSYEQYF.

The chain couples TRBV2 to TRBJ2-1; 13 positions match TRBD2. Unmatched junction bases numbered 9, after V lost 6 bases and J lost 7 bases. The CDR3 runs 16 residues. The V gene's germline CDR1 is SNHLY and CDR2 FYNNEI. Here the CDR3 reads CASSAGLAGASNEQFF. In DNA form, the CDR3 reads TGTGCCAGCAGCGCTGGACTAGCGGGAGCGAGTAATGAGCAGTTCTTC. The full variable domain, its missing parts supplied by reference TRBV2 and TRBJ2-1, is EPEVTQTPSHQVTQMGQEVILRCVPISNHLYFYWYRQILGQKVEFLVSFYNNEISEKSEIFDDQFSVERPDGSNFTLKIRSTKLEDSAMYFCASSAGLAGASNEQFFGPGTRLTVL.

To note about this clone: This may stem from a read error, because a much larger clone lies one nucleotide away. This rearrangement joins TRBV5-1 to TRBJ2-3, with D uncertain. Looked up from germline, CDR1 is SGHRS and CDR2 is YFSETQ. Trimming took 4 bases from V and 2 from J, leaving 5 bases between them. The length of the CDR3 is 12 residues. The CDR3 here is CASSPYTDTQYF. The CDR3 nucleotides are TGCGCCAGCAGCCCCTACACAGATACGCAGTATTTT.

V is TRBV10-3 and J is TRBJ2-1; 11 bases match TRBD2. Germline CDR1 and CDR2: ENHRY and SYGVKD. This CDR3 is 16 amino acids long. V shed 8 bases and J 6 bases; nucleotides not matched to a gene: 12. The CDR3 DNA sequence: TGTGCCATCGGTCCTAGCGGGAGGTCGAAAGGCAATGAGCAGTTCTTC. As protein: CAIGPSGRSKGNEQFF.

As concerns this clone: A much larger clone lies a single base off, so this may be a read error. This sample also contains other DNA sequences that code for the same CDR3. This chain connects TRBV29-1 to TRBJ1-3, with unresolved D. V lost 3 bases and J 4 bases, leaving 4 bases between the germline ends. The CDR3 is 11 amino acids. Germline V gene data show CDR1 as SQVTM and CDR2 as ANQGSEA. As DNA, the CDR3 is TGCAGCGTTGAGTCCGGAAACACCATATATTTT. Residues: CSVESGNTIYF. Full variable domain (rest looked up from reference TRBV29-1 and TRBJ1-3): SAVISQKPSRDICQRGTSLTIQCQVDSQVTMMFWYRQQPGQSLTLIATANQGSEATYESGFVIDKFPISRPNLTFSTLTVSNMSPEDSSIYLCSVESGNTIYFGEGSWLTVV.

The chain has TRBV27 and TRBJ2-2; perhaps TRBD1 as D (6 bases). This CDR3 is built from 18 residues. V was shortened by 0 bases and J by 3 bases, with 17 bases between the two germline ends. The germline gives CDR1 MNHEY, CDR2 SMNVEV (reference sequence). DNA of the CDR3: TGTGCCAGCAGTTTATCGTGGACAGCCCCTACTTACACCGGGGAGCTGTTTTTT. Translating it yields CASSLSWTAPTYTGELFF.

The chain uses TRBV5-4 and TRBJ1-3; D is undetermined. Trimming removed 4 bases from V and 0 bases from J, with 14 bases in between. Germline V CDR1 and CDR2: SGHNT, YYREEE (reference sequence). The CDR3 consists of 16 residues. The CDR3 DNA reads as TGTGCCAGCAGCAAGGACGGGCTTAGCTCTGGAAACACCATATATTTT. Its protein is CASSKDGLSSGNTIYF.

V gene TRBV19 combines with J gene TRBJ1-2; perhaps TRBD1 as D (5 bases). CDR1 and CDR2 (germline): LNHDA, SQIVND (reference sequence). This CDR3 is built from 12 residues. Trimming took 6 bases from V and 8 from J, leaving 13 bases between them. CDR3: CASRPTGGGYTF. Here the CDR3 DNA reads TGTGCCAGTAGACCAACAGGCGGAGGCTACACCTTC.

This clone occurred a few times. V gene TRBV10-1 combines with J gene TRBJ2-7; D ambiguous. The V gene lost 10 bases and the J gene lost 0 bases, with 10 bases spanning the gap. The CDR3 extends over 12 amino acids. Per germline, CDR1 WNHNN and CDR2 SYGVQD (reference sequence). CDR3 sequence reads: CATSVSSYEQYF. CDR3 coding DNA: TGCGCCACCTCGGTGAGCTCCTACGAGCAGTACTTC.

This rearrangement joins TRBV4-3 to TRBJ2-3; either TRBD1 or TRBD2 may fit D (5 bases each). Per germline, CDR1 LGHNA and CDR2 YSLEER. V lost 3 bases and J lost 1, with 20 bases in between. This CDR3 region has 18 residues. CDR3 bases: TGCGCCAGCAGCCATTCCCTCGCCCGGGGACCACGCACAGATACGCAGTATTTT. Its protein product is CASSHSLARGPRTDTQYF.

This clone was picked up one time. As DNA, the CDR3 is TGCGCCAGCAGCTTGGGGGACAGGGGGGATGAAAAACTGTTTTTT. Protein product: CASSLGDRGDEKLFF. The chain employs TRBV5-1 and TRBJ1-4, with TRBD1 identical over 11 bases. The CDR3 is 15 residues long. The V gene's germline CDR1 is SGHRS and CDR2 YFSETQ. V lost 0 bases, J lost 6 bases, and 1 base stayed unmatched.

The CDR3 region is CASSPNVGYNEQFF. CDR3 nucleotide sequence: TGCGCCAGCAGCCCGAACGTAGGGTATAATGAGCAGTTCTTC. The V and J genes are TRBV5-1 and TRBJ2-1; D is unresolved. V lost 4 bases to trimming and J lost 7 bases, with 15 bases between them. The CDR3 sequence is 14 residues long. From germline, CDR1 is SGHRS and CDR2 YFSETQ.

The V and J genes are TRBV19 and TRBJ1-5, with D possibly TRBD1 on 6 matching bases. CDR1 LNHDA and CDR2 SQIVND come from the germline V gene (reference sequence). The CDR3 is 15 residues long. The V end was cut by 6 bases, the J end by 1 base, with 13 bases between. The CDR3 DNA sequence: TGTGCCAGTAGGCTGGGGGGGCAGAGCAATCAGCCCCAGCATTTT. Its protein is CASRLGGQSNQPQHF.

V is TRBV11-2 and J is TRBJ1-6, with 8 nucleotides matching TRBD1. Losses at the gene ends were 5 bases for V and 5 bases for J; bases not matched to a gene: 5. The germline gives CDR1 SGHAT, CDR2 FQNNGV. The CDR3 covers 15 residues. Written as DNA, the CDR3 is TGTGCCAGCAGCCAAGGACAGGGCCATAATTCACCCCTCCACTTT. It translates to CASSQGQGHNSPLHF.

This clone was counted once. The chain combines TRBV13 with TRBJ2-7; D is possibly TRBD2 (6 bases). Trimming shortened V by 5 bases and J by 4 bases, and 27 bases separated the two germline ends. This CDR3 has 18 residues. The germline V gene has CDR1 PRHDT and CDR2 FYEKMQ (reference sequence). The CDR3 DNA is TGTGCCAGCAGCCAGGGACTTTGGGGGATTTCACGAGATTACGAGCAGTACTTC. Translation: CASSQGLWGISRDYEQYF. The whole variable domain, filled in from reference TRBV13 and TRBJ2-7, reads AAGVIQSPRHLIKEKRETATLKCYPIPRHDTVYWYQQGPGQDPQFLISFYEKMQSDKGSIPDRFSAQQFSDYHSELNMSSLELGDSALYFCASSQGLWGISRDYEQYFGPGTRLTVT.